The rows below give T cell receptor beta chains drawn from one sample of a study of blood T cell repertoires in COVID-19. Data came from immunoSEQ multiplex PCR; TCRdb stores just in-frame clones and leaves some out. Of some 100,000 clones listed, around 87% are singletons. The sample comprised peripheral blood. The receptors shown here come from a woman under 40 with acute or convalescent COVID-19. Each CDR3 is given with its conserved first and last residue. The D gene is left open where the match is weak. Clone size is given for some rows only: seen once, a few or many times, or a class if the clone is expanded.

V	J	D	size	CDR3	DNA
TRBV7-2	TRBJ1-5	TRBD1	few	CASSYKTGGPQPQHF	TGTGCCAGCAGCTATAAGACAGGGGGCCCCCAGCCCCAGCATTTT
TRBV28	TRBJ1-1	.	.	CASRQGYTEAFF	TGTGCCAGCAGGCAGGGTTACACTGAAGCTTTCTTT
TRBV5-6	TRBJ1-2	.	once	CASSSSLYGYTF	TGTGCCAGCAGCTCTAGCCTCTATGGCTACACCTTC
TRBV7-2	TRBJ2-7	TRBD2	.	CASSLVGGKSSYEQYF	TGTGCCAGCAGCTTAGTCGGGGGGAAGAGCTCCTACGAGCAGTACTTC
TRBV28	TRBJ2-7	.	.	CASSRLPGGEQYF	TGTGCCAGCAGTCGACTCCCCGGGGGAGAGCAGTACTTC
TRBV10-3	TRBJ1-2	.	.	CAIRVAAPYGYTF	TGTGCCATTCGGGTGGCAGCGCCGTATGGCTACACCTTC
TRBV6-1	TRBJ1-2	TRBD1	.	CASSGGTGALNYGYTF	TGTGCCAGCAGTGGAGGTACAGGGGCGCTTAACTATGGCTACACCTTC
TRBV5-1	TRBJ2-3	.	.	CASSLAPHFTDTQYF	TGCGCCAGCAGCTTGGCCCCCCACTTCACAGATACGCAGTATTTT
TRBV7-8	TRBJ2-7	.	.	CASSLNEAEQYF	TGTGCCAGCAGCTTAAACGAAGCGGAGCAGTACTTC
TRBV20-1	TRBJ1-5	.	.	CSASHRSYSNQPQHF	TGCAGTGCTAGTCACAGGAGTTATAGCAATCAGCCCCAGCATTTT
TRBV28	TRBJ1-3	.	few	CASGRQAIGNTIYF	TGTGCCAGCGGGCGCCAGGCAATTGGAAACACCATATATTTT
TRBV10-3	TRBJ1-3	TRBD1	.	CAISVDRAGNTIYF	TGTGCCATCAGCGTGGACAGGGCTGGAAACACCATATATTTT
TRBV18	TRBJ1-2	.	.	CASSATRQSNYGYTF	TGTGCCAGCTCTGCAACCCGACAGTCGAACTATGGCTACACCTTC
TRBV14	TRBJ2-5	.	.	CASSVSTAYQETQYF	TGTGCCAGCAGCGTCTCGACAGCGTACCAAGAGACCCAGTACTTC